A selection of T cell receptor beta chains follows, all from one sample in a study of shared clonotypes between healthy human individuals. Produced via immunoSEQ multiplex PCR; TCRdb's table is partial and in-frame only. The profile shows 2 million to 2.5 million clones, 85% to 95% of them singletons. Sequenced: naive CD4+ T cells from PBMCs. Receptors were obtained from a man between 18 and 29 years old in good health. Some clones in this sample may be carry-over from other donors' samples. CDR3s leave out the opening cysteine and the closing phenylalanine or tryptophan.

V gene	CDR3 length	CDR3 protein
TRBV7-2	15	ASSLPTRRVRNNEQF
TRBV11-1	14	ASIPSGVSSYNEQF
TRBV7-9	13	ASSFTSEDGGELF
TRBV7-2	13	ASSLTREAGNTIY
TRBV7-3	10	ASSQKFGTQY
TRBV7-8	10	ASSFLIGEQY
TRBV5-1	12	ASSLVVTDTEAF
TRBV19	11	ASSIVGGTEQY
TRBV7-2	13	ASSIGQGISYGYT
TRBV7-9	12	ASSLGGVGQPQH
TRBV7-6	13	ASSSKPTYYNEQF
TRBV27	11	ASSGLAAYEQY
TRBV19	13	ASSYGTGVVREQY
TRBV5-8	12	ASSPRGGAYEQY
TRBV2	14	ASSPRGAGVYNEQF
TRBV6-4	11	ASTGQGAIGYT
TRBV2	9	ASSEKGKQY
TRBV29-1	11	SVGRLMVDGYT
TRBV30	12	ARAQSSGANVLT
TRBV6-5	10	ASSGTGDEQY
TRBV19	11	ASVGGMRQPQH
TRBV5-4	14	ASSAGGLGSRYEQY
TRBV29-1	10	SAYTGSETQY
TRBV7-2	12	ASSPLSSGNTIY
TRBV5-1	17	ASSHGQGIGRAGTDTQY
TRBV7-9	14	ASSLATGQGTGELF
TRBV2	10	ASRKVNTEAF
TRBV28	11	ASSQQGLQPQH
TRBV27	14	ASSLISGQGLHEQY
TRBV5-4	17	ASSHQTTATYYSNQPQH
TRBV10-1	12	ASSALAEPYEQY
TRBV5-8	17	ASSDRPGQRVIAKNIQY
TRBV7-2	11	ASSPFGADTQY
TRBV30	12	AWSPWAGVNEQF
TRBV6-5	14	ASSYSINVQGSEQF
TRBV28	11	ASHRGPSYEQY
TRBV11-2	14	ASSLVSTNSYNEQF
TRBV5-5	12	ASSPTSGVYEQY
TRBV19	13	ASRPWAERDYGYT
TRBV6-1	12	ASSEAQWGETQY
TRBV7-3	12	ASSFTAGDTEAF
TRBV29-1	10	SVRRGDNEQF
TRBV6-5	10	ASGTGVQPQH
TRBV18	13	ASSQTGTKGTEAF
TRBV6-5	10	ASSYRGDGAF
TRBV11-2	14	ASSLDRAAVQETQY
TRBV5-6	13	ASSLASGSYNEQF
TRBV9	13	ASSPVPGVWDTQY
TRBV25-1	13	ASSSPRDNPYEQY
TRBV9	12	ASSVGVQGTEAF
TRBV2	13	ASAQQRPPQETQY
TRBV28	11	ASSMTSTDTQY
TRBV4-1	14	ASSRTRLGGQETQY
TRBV2	14	ASRTPGQGKAGELF
TRBV6-5	13	ASRQGQDPSYEQY
TRBV6-1	11	ASRVGPLYEQY
TRBV28	13	ASSLRPAGANVLT
TRBV14	13	ASSQENRPNYGYT